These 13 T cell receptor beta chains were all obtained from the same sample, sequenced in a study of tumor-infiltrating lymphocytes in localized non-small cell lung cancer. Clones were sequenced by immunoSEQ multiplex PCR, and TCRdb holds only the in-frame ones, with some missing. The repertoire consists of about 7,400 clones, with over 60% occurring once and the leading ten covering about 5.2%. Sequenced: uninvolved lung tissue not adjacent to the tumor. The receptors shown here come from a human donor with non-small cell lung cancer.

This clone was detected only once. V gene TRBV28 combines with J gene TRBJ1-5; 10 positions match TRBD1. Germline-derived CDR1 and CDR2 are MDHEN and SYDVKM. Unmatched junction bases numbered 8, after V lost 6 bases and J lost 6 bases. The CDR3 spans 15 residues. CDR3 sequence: CASSLDRGLSQPQHF. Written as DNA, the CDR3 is TGTGCCAGCAGCCTGGACAGGGGGTTGAGTCAGCCCCAGCATTTT. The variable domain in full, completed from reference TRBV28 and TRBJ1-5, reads DVKVTQSSRYLVKRTGEKVFLECVQDMDHENMFWYRQDPGLGLRLIYFSYDVKMKEKGDIPEGYSVSREKKERFSLILESASTNQTSMYLCASSLDRGLSQPQHFGDGTRLSIL.

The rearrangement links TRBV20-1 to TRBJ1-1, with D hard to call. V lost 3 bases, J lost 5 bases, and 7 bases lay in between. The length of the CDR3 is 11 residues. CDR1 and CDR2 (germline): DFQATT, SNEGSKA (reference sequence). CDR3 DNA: TGCAGTGCTAGGAAGCTGACTGAAGCTTTCTTT. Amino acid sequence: CSARKLTEAFF.

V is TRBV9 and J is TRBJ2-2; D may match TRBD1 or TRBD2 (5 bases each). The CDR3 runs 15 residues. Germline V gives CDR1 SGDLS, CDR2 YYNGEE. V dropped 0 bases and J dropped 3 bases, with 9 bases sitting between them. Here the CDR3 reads CASSVGGKDTGELFF. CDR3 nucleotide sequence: TGTGCCAGCAGCGTAGGGGGGAAGGACACCGGGGAGCTGTTTTTT. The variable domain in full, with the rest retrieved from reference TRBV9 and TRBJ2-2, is DSGVTQTPKHLITATGQRVTLRCSPRSGDLSVYWYQQSLDQGLQFLIQYYNGEERAKGNILERFSAQQFPDLHSELNLSSLELGDSALYFCASSVGGKDTGELFFGEGSRLTVL.

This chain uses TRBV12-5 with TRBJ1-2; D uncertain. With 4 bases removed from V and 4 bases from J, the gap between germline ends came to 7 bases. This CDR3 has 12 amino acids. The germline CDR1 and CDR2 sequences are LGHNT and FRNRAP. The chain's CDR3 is CASGSYFYGYTF. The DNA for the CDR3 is TGTGCTAGTGGTTCCTACTTCTATGGCTACACCTTC.

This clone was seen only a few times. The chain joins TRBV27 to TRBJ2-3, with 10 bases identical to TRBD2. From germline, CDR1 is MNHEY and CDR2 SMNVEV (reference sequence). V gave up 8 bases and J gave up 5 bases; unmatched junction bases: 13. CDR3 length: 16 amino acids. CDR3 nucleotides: TGTGCCAGCCGGAAGGCCCTAGCGGGAGCGGTAGATACGCAGTATTTT. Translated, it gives CASRKALAGAVDTQYF.

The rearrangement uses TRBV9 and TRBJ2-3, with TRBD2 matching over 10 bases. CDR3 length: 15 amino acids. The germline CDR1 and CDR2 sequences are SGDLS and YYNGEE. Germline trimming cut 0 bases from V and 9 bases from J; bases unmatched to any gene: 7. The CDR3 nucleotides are TGTGCCAGCAGCGTAGACAGCGGGAGGGGTGAGACGCAGTATTTT. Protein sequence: CASSVDSGRGETQYF.

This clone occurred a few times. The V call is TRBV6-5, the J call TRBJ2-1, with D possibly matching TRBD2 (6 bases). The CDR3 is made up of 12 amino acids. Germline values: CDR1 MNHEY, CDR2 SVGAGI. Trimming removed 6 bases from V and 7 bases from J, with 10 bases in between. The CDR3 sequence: CASSPGRNEQFF. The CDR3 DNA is TGTGCCAGCAGCCCAGGGAGGAATGAGCAGTTCTTC.

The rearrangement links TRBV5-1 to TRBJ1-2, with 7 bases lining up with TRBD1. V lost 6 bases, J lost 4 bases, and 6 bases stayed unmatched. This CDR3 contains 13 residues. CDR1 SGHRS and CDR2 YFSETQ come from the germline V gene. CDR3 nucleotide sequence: TGCGCCAGCACGTTACAGGGGTCCTATGGCTACACCTTC. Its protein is CASTLQGSYGYTF.

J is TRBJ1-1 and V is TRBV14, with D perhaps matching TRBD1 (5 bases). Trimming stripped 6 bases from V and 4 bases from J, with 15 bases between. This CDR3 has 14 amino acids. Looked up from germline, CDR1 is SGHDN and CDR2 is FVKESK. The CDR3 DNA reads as TGTGCCAGCAGTCGCAGGGTTTTCGGCACTGAAGCTTTCTTT. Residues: CASSRRVFGTEAFF.

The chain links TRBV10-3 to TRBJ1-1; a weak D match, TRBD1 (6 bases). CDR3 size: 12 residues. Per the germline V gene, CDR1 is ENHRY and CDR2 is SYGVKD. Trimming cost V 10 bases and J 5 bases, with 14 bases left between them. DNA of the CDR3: TGTGCCACGGGGGCGACCGGGACTGAAGCTTTCTTT. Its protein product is CATGATGTEAFF.

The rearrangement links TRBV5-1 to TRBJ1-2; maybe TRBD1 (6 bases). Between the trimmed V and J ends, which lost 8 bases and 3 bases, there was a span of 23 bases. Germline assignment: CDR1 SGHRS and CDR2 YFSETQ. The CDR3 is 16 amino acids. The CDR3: CASRFVGGEGDYGYTF. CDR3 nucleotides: TGCGCCAGTAGATTCGTAGGGGGGGAAGGAGACTATGGCTACACCTTC.

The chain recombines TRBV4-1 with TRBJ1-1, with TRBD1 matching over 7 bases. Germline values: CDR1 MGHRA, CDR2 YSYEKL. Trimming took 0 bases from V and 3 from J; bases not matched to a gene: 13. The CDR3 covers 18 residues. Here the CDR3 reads CASSQELQGLDRDTEAFF. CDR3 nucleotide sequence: TGCGCCAGCAGCCAAGAACTCCAAGGCCTCGACAGGGACACTGAAGCTTTCTTT.

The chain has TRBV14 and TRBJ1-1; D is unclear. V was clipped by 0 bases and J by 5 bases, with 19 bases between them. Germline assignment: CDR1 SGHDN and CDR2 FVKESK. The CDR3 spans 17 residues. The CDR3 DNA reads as TGTGCCAGCAGCCAAGATATCGGGTCTCCATTTCCGACTGAAGCTTTCTTT. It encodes CASSQDIGSPFPTEAFF.